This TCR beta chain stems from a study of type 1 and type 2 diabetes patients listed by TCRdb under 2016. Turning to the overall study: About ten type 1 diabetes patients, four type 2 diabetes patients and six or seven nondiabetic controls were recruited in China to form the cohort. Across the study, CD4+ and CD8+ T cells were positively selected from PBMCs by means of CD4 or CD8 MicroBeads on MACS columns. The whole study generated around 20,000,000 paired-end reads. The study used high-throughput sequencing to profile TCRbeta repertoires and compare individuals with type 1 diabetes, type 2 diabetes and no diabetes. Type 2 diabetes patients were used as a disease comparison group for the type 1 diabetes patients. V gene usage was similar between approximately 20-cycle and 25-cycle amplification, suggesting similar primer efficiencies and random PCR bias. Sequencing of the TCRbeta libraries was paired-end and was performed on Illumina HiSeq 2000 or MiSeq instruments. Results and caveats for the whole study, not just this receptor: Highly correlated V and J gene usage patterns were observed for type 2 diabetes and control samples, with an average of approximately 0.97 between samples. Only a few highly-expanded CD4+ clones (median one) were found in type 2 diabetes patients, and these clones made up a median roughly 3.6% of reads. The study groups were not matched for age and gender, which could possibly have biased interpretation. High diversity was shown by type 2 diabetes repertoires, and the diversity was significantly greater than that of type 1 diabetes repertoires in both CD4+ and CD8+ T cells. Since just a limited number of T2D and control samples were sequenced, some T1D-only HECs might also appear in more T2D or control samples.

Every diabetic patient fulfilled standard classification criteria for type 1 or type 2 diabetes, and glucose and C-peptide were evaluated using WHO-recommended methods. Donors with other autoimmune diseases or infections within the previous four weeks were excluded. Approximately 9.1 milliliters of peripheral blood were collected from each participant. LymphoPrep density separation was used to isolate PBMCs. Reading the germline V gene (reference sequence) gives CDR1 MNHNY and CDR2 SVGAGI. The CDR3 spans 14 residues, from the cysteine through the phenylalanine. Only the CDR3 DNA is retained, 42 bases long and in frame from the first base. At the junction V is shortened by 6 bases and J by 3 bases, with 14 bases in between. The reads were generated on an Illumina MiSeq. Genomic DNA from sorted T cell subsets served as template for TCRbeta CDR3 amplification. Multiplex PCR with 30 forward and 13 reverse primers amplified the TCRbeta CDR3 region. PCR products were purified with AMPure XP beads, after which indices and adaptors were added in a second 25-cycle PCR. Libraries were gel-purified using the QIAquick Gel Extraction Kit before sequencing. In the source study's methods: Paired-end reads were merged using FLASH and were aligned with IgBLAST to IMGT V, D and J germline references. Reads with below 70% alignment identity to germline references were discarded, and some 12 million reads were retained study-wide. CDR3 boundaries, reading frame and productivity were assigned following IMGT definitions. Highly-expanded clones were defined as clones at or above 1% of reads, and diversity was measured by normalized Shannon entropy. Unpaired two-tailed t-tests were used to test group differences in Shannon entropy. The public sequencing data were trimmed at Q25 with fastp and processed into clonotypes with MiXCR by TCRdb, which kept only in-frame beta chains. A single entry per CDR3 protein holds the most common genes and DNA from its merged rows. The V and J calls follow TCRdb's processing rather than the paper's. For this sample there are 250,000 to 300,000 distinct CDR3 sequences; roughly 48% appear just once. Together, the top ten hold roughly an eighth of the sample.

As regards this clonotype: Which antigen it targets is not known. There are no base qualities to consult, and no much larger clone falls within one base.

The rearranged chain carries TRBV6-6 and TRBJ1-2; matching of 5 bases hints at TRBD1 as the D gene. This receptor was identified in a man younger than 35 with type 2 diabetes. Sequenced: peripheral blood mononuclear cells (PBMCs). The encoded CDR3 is CASSCWGDDYGYTF. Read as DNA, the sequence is TGTGCCAGCAGCTGCTGGGGGGATGACTATGGCTACACCTTC.